Below are 12 T cell receptor beta chains sequenced from a single sample in a study of shared clonotypes between healthy human individuals. TCRdb keeps only in-frame clones here, not all; method: immunoSEQ multiplex PCR. This sample yields 2.3 million or so clones, of which approximately 93% are seen a single time; about 0.39% belongs to the top ten. The specimen sequenced was naive CD4+ T cells from PBMCs. Noted subset: CD45RA+ positively selected. Receptors were obtained from a man between 18 and 29 years old in good health. Some clones in this sample may be carry-over from other donors' samples.

The chain uses TRBV28 and TRBJ2-7; tentative D call: TRBD2 (5 bases). This CDR3 region has 14 residues. V was cut by 6 bases and J by 4 bases, with 16 bases left in between. CDR1 is MDHEN, CDR2 SYDVKM, per germline. The CDR3 sequence: CASSTFTSKYEQYF. CDR3 sequence (DNA): TGTGCCAGCAGCACCTTCACTAGTAAATACGAGCAGTACTTC.

The rearrangement links TRBV7-2 to TRBJ1-5; no reliable D call. The length of the CDR3 is 14 residues. Germline V lookup: CDR1 SGHTA, CDR2 FQGNSA. V was trimmed by 5 bases and J by 2 bases, leaving 10 bases between them. CDR3 coding DNA: TGTGCCAGCAGCCGGAGCGGGGGCAATCAGCCCCAGCATTTT. Translated: CASSRSGGNQPQHF. The entire variable domain, with the rest obtained from reference TRBV7-2 and TRBJ1-5, is as follows: GAGVSQSPSNKVTEKGKDVELRCDPISGHTALYWYRQSLGQGLEFLIYFQGNSAPDKSGLPSDRFSAERTGGSVSTLTIQRTQQEDSAVYLCASSRSGGNQPQHFGDGTRLSIL.

This sequence joins TRBV10-3 and TRBJ1-5; a possible D gene is TRBD1 (5 bases). V gave up 2 bases and J gave up 2 bases, with 10 bases separating them. CDR1 is ENHRY, CDR2 SYGVKD, per germline. This CDR3 spans 15 amino acids. The CDR3 protein is CAISEARAGNQPQHF. CDR3 coding DNA: TGTGCCATCAGTGAGGCCAGGGCAGGCAATCAGCCCCAGCATTTT.

J is TRBJ2-5 and V is TRBV6-1; D unresolved. Trimming cost V 1 base and J 1 base, with 7 bases left between them. Germline V lookup: CDR1 MNHNS, CDR2 SASEGT. The CDR3 runs 14 residues. The CDR3 DNA is TGTGCCAGCAGTGAAGAATGGGTCCAAGAGACCCAGTACTTC. Protein product: CASSEEWVQETQYF.

Remarks on this clone: This sample also contains other DNA sequences that code for the same CDR3. The J gene is TRBJ2-7, the V gene TRBV5-1; D gene unclear. This CDR3 has 13 residues. V gave up 0 bases and J gave up 7 bases, with 11 bases separating them. The germline V gene has CDR1 SGHRS and CDR2 YFSETQ. The CDR3: CASSLEEGLEQYF. CDR3 DNA sequence: TGCGCCAGCAGCTTGGAGGAAGGGTTGGAGCAGTACTTC.

This clone was counted a few times. The chain recombines TRBV28 with TRBJ1-3; D call uncertain. Germline values: CDR1 MDHEN, CDR2 SYDVKM. The CDR3 loop spans 14 amino acids. Trimming cost V 7 bases and J 0 bases, with 10 bases left between them. The CDR3 spells CASTSTYSGNTIYF. CDR3 DNA: TGTGCCAGCACCTCAACCTACTCTGGAAACACCATATATTTT. Variable domain in full (rest from reference TRBV28 and TRBJ1-3): DVKVTQSSRYLVKRTGEKVFLECVQDMDHENMFWYRQDPGLGLRLIYFSYDVKMKEKGDIPEGYSVSREKKERFSLILESASTNQTSMYLCASTSTYSGNTIYFGEGSWLTVV.

This clone was recorded once. The chain links TRBV29-1 to TRBJ1-1; D is possibly TRBD1 (5 bases). Per the germline V gene, CDR1 is SQVTM and CDR2 is ANQGSEA. V was cut by 4 bases and J by 1 base, with 19 bases left in between. The CDR3 consists of 16 residues. The CDR3 reads CSVGRGPYPQNTEAFF. CDR3 bases: TGCAGCGTTGGTAGGGGACCGTATCCACAGAACACTGAAGCTTTCTTT. Together with reference TRBV29-1 and TRBJ1-1, the CDR3 gives the full variable domain: SAVISQKPSRDICQRGTSLTIQCQVDSQVTMMFWYRQQPGQSLTLIATANQGSEATYESGFVIDKFPISRPNLTFSTLTVSNMSPEDSSIYLCSVGRGPYPQNTEAFFGQGTRLTVV.

This rearrangement joins TRBV2 to TRBJ2-1; 7 nucleotides agree with TRBD2. The CDR3 has 13 residues. J lost 3 bases, V lost 11 bases, and 7 bases had no gene match. CDR1 SNHLY and CDR2 FYNNEI come from the germline V gene. The CDR3 DNA sequence: TGTGCCGGGACTACAAGCTACTACAATGAGCAGTTCTTC. Amino acids: CAGTTSYYNEQFF.

About this clone itself: The junction does not match germline at one end; this may be a read error. The chain is built from TRBV11-2 and TRBJ2-3; weak D call: TRBD2 (7 bases). This CDR3 contains 14 residues. Per the germline V gene, CDR1 is SGHAT and CDR2 is FQNNGV. CDR3 sequence reads: CASSSSGDTYTQYF. CDR3 DNA sequence: TGTGCCAGCAGCTCCAGCGGGGACACATATACGCAGTATTTT.

The rearrangement joins TRBV5-1 to TRBJ2-1, with 7 bases fitting TRBD2. The CDR3 length is 15 residues. J gave up 7 bases and V 0 bases, and 7 bases lay outside the gene matches. Germline V gene lookup returns CDR1 SGHRS and CDR2 YFSETQ. CDR3 nucleotide sequence: TGCGCCAGCAGCTTGGGAGGGAGGGCCGGGAATGAGCAGTTCTTC. This translates into CASSLGGRAGNEQFF.

The chain is built from TRBV7-7 and TRBJ2-5, with D perhaps matching TRBD2 (6 bases). Germline V CDR1 and CDR2: SSHAT, FNYEAQ (reference sequence). The CDR3 consists of 17 residues. The V end lost 4 bases, the J end lost 5 bases, and 23 bases lay between the germline ends. CDR3 protein: CASSSRVGGLLGETQYF. The DNA of the CDR3 is TGTGCCAGCAGCTCGCGCGTAGGAGGGCTTCTCGGGGAGACCCAGTACTTC.

The chain uses TRBV5-8 and TRBJ2-2; D perhaps matches TRBD1 (6 bases). Germline V lookup: CDR1 SGHTS, CDR2 YDEGEE. Trimming left V 5 bases short and J 7 bases short, with 18 bases between. CDR3 length: 15 residues. The CDR3 here is CASRAVGGAVGELFF. For the CDR3, the DNA is TGTGCCAGCAGAGCCGTAGGGGGAGCGGTCGGGGAGCTGTTTTTT.